The clone carrying this T cell receptor beta chain has just one count. Antigen specificity is unknown. TCRdb keeps only in-frame clones here, not all; method: immunoSEQ multiplex PCR. The data contain some 82,000 clones, about 90% of them singletons. This record belongs to a study of T cell responses to AZD1222 COVID-19 vaccine. V was pared by 1 base and J by 6 bases, with 10 bases between. The CDR3 extends over 13 amino acids. From germline, CDR1 is SGHRS and CDR2 YFSETQ. The study's findings and limits: No repertoire was sampled before or during the peak T cell response, only after it. The number of AZD1222 recipients seropositive at baseline was only 6 or 7. Vaccination with two AZD1222 doses was followed by a rise in Spike-specific TCR breadth and depth. The CD4 TCRs associated with vaccination extended across spike and predominated at 160-218 and 743-854.

The chain couples TRBV5-1 to TRBJ1-2; D is undetermined. Sample: peripheral blood, taken on day 0 of AZD1222 vaccination. The receptor comes from an adult in good health. Here the CDR3 reads CASSLLGNDGYTF. The CDR3 coding sequence is TGCGCCAGCAGCTTGTTAGGGAACGATGGCTACACCTTC.